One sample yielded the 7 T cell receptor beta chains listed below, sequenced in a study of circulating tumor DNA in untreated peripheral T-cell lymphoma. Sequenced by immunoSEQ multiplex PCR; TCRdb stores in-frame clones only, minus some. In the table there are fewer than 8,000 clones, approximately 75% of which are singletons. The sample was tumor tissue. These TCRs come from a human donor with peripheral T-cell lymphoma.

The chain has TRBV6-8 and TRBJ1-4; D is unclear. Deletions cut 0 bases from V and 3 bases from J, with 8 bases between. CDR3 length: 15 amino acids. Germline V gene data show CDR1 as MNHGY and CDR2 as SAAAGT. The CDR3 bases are TGTGCCAGCAGTTACTCGGCTGGGGCTAATGAAAAACTGTTTTTT. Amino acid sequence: CASSYSAGANEKLFF.

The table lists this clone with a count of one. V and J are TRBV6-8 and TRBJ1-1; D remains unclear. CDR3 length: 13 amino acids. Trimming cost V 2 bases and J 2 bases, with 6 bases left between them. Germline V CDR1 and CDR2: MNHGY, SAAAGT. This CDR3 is CASSYQGNTEAFF. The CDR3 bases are TGTGCCAGCAGTTACCAAGGAAACACTGAAGCTTTCTTT.

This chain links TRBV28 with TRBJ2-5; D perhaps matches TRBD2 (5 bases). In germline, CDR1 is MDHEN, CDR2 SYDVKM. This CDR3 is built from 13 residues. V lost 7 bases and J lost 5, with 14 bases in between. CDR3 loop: CASIFRRWETQYF. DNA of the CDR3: TGTGCCAGCATCTTCAGGAGGTGGGAGACCCAGTACTTC.

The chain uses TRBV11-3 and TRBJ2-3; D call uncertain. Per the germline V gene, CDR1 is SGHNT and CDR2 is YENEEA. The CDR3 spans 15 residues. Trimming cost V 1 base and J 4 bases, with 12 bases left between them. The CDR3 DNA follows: TGTGCCAGCAGCTTAGGGTTTGGAGTATCAGATACGCAGTATTTT. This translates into CASSLGFGVSDTQYF.

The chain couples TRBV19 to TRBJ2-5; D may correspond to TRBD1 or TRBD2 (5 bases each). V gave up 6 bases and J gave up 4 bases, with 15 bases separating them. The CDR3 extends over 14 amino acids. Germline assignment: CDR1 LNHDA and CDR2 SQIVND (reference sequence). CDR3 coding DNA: TGTGCCAGTAGCGGCTGGGGGTTAGGAGAGACCCAGTACTTC. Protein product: CASSGWGLGETQYF.

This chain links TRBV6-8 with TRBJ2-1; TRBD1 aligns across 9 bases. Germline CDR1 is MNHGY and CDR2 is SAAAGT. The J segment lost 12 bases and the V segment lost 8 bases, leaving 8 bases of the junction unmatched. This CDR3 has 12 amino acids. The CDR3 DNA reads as TGTGCCAGCGGAGGACAGGGGACTTCGCAGTTCTTC. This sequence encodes CASGGQGTSQFF.

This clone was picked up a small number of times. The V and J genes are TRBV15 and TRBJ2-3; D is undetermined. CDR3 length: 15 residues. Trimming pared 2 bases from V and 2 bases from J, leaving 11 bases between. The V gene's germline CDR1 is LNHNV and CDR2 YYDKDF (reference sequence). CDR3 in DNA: TGTGCCACCAGCAGAAGAGTGCAGTCCACAGATACGCAGTATTTT. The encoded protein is CATSRRVQSTDTQYF.